There are a few counts of the clone carrying this TCR beta chain. The antigen is not known. The sample is drawn from a study of CD8 T cells in ankylosing spondylitis. Study results and limitations: A TCR beta motif of under ten highly homologous variants seemed to mark ankylosing spondylitis blood.

Trimming left V 8 bases short and J 0 bases short, with 10 bases between. The CDR3 is 13 amino acids. Germline V gives CDR1 SQVTM, CDR2 ANQGSEA. In TCRdb, the 5' RACE reads were re-called with MiXCR into one record per CDR3 protein. The sample has roughly 700,000 distinct CDR3 sequences, roughly 19% seen once; the top ten hold over 15%. The V call is TRBV29-1, the J call TRBJ2-2; D unclear. The sequence came from a male donor with ankylosing spondylitis. The sequenced sample was blood, either unsorted or a sorted T cell fraction (not recorded which). In DNA form, the CDR3 reads TGCAGCATCGACACAGCGAACACCGGGGAGCTGTTTTTT. Amino acids: CSIDTANTGELFF.